This passage covers 19 T cell receptor beta chains from one sample sequenced in a study of identical twins. In TCRdb, the 5' RACE reads were re-called with MiXCR into one record per CDR3 protein. Of 1.5 million to 2 million distinct CDR3 sequences in the sample, under 35% were seen once. The sequenced sample consisted of cord blood. These TCRs come from a newborn girl in good health.

The chain couples TRBV20-1 to TRBJ2-4; 7 bases line up with TRBD2. In germline, CDR1 is DFQATT, CDR2 SNEGSKA (reference sequence). This CDR3 is built from 16 residues. J lost 3 bases, V lost 1 base, and 9 bases had no gene match. CDR3 amino acids: CSARVRRDYGKNIQYF. Here the CDR3 DNA reads TGCAGTGCTAGAGTCCGGCGGGACTACGGCAAAAACATTCAGTACTTC.

This clonotype was seen a few times. The chain links TRBV3-1 to TRBJ2-5; either TRBD1 or TRBD2 may supply D (6 bases each). The length of the CDR3 is 13 residues. V lost 8 bases to trimming and J lost 1 base, with 11 bases between them. From germline, CDR1 is LGHDT and CDR2 YNNKEL (reference sequence). The CDR3 here is CASVRGPQETQYF. DNA of the CDR3: TGTGCCAGCGTACGGGGGCCCCAAGAGACCCAGTACTTC.

The chain has TRBV20-1 and TRBJ2-5; tentatively, D is TRBD1 (6 bases). The DNA matches TRBJ2-1 better at its end, which makes the J call doubtful. The germline V gene has CDR1 DFQATT and CDR2 SNEGSKA (reference sequence). The CDR3 length is 14 residues. The CDR3 loop reads CSYATGFGQETQFF. For the CDR3, the DNA is TGCAGTTATGCCACAGGGTTTGGGCAAGAGACCCAGTTCTTC.

The V and J genes are TRBV20-1 and TRBJ1-4; D remains unclear. Germline V gene sequence: CDR1 DFQATT, CDR2 SNEGSKA (reference sequence). The CDR3 extends over 12 amino acids. V lost 5 bases and J 5 bases, leaving 9 bases between the germline ends. CDR3 DNA: TGCAGTGCTCGCCAGGAAAATGAAAAACTGTTTTTT. Protein product: CSARQENEKLFF.

This clonotype was detected once. The chain uses TRBV20-1 and TRBJ2-3; weak D call: TRBD2 (6 bases). This CDR3 comprises 14 residues. Germline V gives CDR1 DFQATT, CDR2 SNEGSKA (reference sequence). The V end lost 6 bases, the J end lost 2 bases, and 15 bases lay between the germline ends. CDR3 residues: CSAREAAPTDTQYF. DNA of the CDR3: TGCAGTGCGAGGGAGGCCGCTCCCACAGATACGCAGTATTTT.

The chain links TRBV7-2 to TRBJ2-3, with TRBD2 identical over 7 bases. The germline V gene encodes CDR1 SGHTA and CDR2 FQGNSA. The J segment lost 1 base and the V segment lost 1 base, leaving 8 bases of the junction unmatched. The CDR3 has 17 amino acids. The CDR3 region is CASSLVAGLPGTDTQYF. In DNA form, the CDR3 reads TGTGCCAGCAGCTTAGTGGCGGGACTACCTGGCACAGATACGCAGTATTTT.

This clonotype showed up just a few times. The CDR3 DNA reads TGCGCCAGCAGCCAACCTCGGGCCCTCCTCCACGAGCAGTACTTC. Amino acid sequence: CASSQPRALLHEQYF. The V gene is TRBV4-1, the J gene TRBJ2-7; D unresolved. The CDR3 has 15 amino acids. CDR1 and CDR2 from the germline V gene are MGHRA and YSYEKL. Trimming cost V 2 bases and J 5 bases, with 16 bases left between them.

This sequence joins TRBV27 and TRBJ1-2; tentatively, D is TRBD1 (6 bases). V was pared by 6 bases and J by 3 bases, with 14 bases between. Germline CDR1 MNHEY, CDR2 SMNVEV (reference sequence). CDR3 length equals 14 residues. In DNA form, the CDR3 reads TGTGCCAGCAGCCCCGACAGGCCCTACTATGGCTACACCTTC. It codes for CASSPDRPYYGYTF.

In the case of this clonotype: A much larger clone is a single base away; this may be a read error. The chain joins TRBV28 to TRBJ2-7; possible D gene TRBD2, 6 bases. Germline lookup yields CDR1 MDHEN and CDR2 SYDVKM. The germline V and J ends were trimmed by 2 bases and 7 bases, with 15 bases remaining between them. There are 14 residues in the CDR3. CDR3 bases: TGTGCCAGCAGTTTACCCCTGGAGGGCAATGAGCAGTACTTC. The encoded protein is CASSLPLEGNEQYF.

A word on this clonotype: At one boundary the junction diverges from the germline segment, which might be a read error. The gene calls are TRBV5-1 and TRBJ2-3, with 9 bases identical to TRBD2. Germline V gives CDR1 SGHRS, CDR2 YFSETQ. The CDR3 has 15 residues. As DNA, the CDR3 is TGCGCCGGCAGCGATGGCGGGGGGGTCACAGATACGCAGTATTTT. Translated, it gives CAGSDGGGVTDTQYF.

V usage is TRBV6-2 or TRBV6-3 and J usage is TRBJ2-7, with a weak D call TRBD1 (5 bases). The CDR3 runs to 14 residues. Germline assignment: CDR1 MNHEY and CDR2 SVGEGT. V lost 6 bases and J lost 0, with 12 bases in between. The CDR3 DNA reads as TGTGCCAGCAGAGACAGCCGAATCTCCTACGAGCAGTACTTC. Encoded protein: CASRDSRISYEQYF.

The chain employs TRBV27 and TRBJ2-1, with 12 positions matching TRBD2. Germline CDR1 and CDR2: MNHEY and SMNVEV (reference sequence). The CDR3 spans 18 residues. V dropped 7 bases and J dropped 7; count of bases not matched to a gene: 17. CDR3: CASNLPRASGRALNEQFF. CDR3 bases: TGTGCCAGCAATCTCCCTCGGGCTAGCGGGAGGGCCTTAAATGAGCAGTTCTTC.

This sequence joins TRBV7-9 and TRBJ2-5, with TRBD1 identical over 10 bases. TRBJ2-7 matches the DNA end more closely, so the J call is doubtful. The V gene's germline CDR1 is SEHNR and CDR2 FQNEAQ (reference sequence). The CDR3 extends over 16 amino acids. DNA for the CDR3: TGTGCCAGCAGCCCAGATTGGGGACAGGGGACCTACGAGCAGTACTTC. This encodes CASSPDWGQGTYEQYF.

This chain connects TRBV3-1 to TRBJ1-4; maybe TRBD1 (5 bases). V lost 1 base to trimming and J lost 8 bases, with 11 bases between them. CDR3 length: 14 residues. Germline V gives CDR1 LGHDT, CDR2 YNNKEL (reference sequence). CDR3 residues: CASSQAGVGEKLFF. In nucleotides, the CDR3 is TGTGCCAGCAGCCAAGCGGGGGTTGGGGAAAAACTGTTTTTT.

This sequence joins TRBV7-9 and TRBJ2-7; D not certain. Trimming left V 1 base short and J 0 bases short, with 10 bases between. The CDR3 consists of 15 residues. The germline V gene has CDR1 SEHNR and CDR2 FQNEAQ (reference sequence). DNA of the CDR3: TGTGCCAGCAGCTTAGTAGGGTCCTTCTCCTACGAGCAGTACTTC. Its protein product is CASSLVGSFSYEQYF.

V usage is TRBV24-1 and J usage is TRBJ2-1; TRBD1 agrees at 7 bases. The CDR3 has 15 amino acids. The ends lost 1 base at V and 4 bases at J; junction bases unmatched: 3. Germline V gene lookup returns CDR1 KGHDR and CDR2 SFDVKD. The CDR3 sequence: CATSDLRGLYNEQFF. CDR3 DNA: TGTGCCACCAGTGATTTAAGGGGGCTATACAATGAGCAGTTCTTC.

V usage is TRBV7-9 and J usage is TRBJ2-7, with D hard to call. The CDR3 covers 13 residues. Per the germline V gene, CDR1 is SEHNR and CDR2 is FQNEAQ (reference sequence). V was clipped by 1 base and J by 3 bases, with 7 bases between them. The CDR3 protein is CASSLVLHYEQYF. The CDR3 nucleotides are TGTGCCAGCAGCTTAGTCTTACACTACGAGCAGTACTTC. Looking up the rest from reference TRBV7-9 and TRBJ2-7 gives the full variable domain: DTGVSQNPRHKITKRGQNVTFRCDPISEHNRLYWYRQTLGQGPEFLTYFQNEAQLEKSRLLSDRFSAERPKGSFSTLEIQRTEQGDSAMYLCASSLVLHYEQYFGPGTRLTVT.

This clonotype was seen a few times. The rearrangement joins TRBV5-1 to TRBJ2-5; 12 bases agree with TRBD2. J lost 1 base, V lost 4 bases, and 11 bases had no gene match. Germline V lookup: CDR1 SGHRS, CDR2 YFSETQ. There are 18 residues in the CDR3. This CDR3 reads CASSMTSGSSRGQETQYF. The CDR3 nucleotides are TGCGCCAGCAGCATGACTAGCGGGAGTTCGAGAGGCCAAGAGACCCAGTACTTC.

V and J are TRBV12-3 or TRBV12-4 and TRBJ2-1; 14 bases map to TRBD2. With 6 bases clipped from V and 4 bases from J, the junction kept 5 bases outside the gene matches. The CDR3 sequence is 16 residues long. This CDR3 is CASSRTSGRRYNEQFF. The CDR3 DNA reads TGTGCCAGCAGCCGGACTAGCGGGAGGAGGTACAATGAGCAGTTCTTC.